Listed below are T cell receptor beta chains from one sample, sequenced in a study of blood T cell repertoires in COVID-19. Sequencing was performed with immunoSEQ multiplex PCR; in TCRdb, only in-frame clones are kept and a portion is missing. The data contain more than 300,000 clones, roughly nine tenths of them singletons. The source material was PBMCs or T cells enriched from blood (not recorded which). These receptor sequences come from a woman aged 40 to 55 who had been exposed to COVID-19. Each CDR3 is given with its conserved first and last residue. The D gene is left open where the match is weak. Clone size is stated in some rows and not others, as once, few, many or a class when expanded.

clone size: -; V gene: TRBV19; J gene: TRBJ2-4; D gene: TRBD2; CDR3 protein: CASSKLAGANIQYF; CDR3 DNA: TGTGCCAGTAGTAAACTAGCGGGGGCGAACATTCAGTACTTC
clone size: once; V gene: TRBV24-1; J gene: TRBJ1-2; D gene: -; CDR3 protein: CATSDRGYGYTF; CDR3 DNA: TGTGCCACCAGTGACAGGGGCTATGGCTACACCTTC
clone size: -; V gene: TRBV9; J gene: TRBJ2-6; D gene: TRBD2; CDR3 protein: CASSVERGGPPLGSGANVLTF; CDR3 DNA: TGTGCCAGCAGCGTAGAGCGGGGGGGGCCACCTTTGGGCTCTGGGGCCAACGTCCTGACTTTC
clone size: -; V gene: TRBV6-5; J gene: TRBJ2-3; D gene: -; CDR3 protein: CASSYGQGVSTDTQYF; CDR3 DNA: TGTGCCAGCAGTTATGGCCAGGGCGTGAGCACAGATACGCAGTATTTT
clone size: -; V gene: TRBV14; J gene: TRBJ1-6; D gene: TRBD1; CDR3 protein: CASSLGTGGRSPLHF; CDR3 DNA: TGTGCCAGCAGCCTTGGGACAGGGGGCAGGTCACCCCTCCACTTT
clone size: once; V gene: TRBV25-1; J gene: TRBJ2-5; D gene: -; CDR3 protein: CASSPRGQETQYF; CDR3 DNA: TGTGCCAGCAGTCCGCGGGGCCAAGAGACCCAGTACTTC
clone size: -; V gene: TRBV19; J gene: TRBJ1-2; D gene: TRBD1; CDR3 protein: CASSPPGQSFYGYTF; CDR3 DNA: TGTGCCAGTAGTCCCCCGGGACAGAGCTTCTATGGCTACACCTTC
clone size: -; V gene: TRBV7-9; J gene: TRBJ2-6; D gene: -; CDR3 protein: CASSLGSAGANVLTF; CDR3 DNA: TGTGCCAGCAGCTTAGGCAGTGCTGGGGCCAACGTCCTGACTTTC
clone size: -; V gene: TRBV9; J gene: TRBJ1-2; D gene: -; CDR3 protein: CASSVAVGDYGYTF; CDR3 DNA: TGTGCCAGCAGCGTAGCCGTAGGGGACTATGGCTACACCTTC
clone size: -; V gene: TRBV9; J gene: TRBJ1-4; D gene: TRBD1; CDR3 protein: CASSLGTGGEKLFF; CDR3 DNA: TGTGCCAGCAGCCTTGGGACAGGGGGTGAAAAACTGTTTTTT
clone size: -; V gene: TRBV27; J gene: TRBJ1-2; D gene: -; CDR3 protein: CASTSPGATGHTF; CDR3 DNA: TGTGCCAGCACCTCTCCTGGGGCTACGGGTCACACCTTC
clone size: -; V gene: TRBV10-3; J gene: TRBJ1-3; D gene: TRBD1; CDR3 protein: CAISPGQGLGGNTIYF; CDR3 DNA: TGTGCCATCAGCCCGGGACAGGGACTTGGTGGAAACACCATATATTTT
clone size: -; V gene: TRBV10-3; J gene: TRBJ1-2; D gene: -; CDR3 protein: CAISRTPNYGYTF; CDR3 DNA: TGTGCCATCAGCAGGACTCCTAACTATGGCTACACCTTC
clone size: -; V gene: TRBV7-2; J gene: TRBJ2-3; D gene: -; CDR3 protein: CASSGRLVHKEADTQYF; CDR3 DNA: TGTGCCAGCAGTGGGCGACTAGTACATAAAGAGGCAGATACGCAGTATTTT
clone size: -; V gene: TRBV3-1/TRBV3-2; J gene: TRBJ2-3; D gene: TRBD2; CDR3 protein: CASSRVAGGLTDTQYF; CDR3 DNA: TGTGCCAGCAGTCGAGTAGCGGGAGGCCTCACAGATACGCAGTATTTT
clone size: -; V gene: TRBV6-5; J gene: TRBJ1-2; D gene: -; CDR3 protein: CASSYSLSGGVFGYTF; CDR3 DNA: TGTGCCAGCAGTTACTCCCTTTCGGGGGGGGTTTTCGGCTACACCTTC
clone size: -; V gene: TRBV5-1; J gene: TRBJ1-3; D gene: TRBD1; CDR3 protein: CASSPIQGATGNTIYF; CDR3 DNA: TGCGCCAGCAGCCCGATACAGGGGGCAACTGGAAACACCATATATTTT
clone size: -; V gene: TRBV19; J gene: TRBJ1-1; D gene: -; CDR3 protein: CASSANQGNEAFF; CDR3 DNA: TGTGCCAGTAGTGCAAATCAGGGGAATGAAGCTTTCTTT
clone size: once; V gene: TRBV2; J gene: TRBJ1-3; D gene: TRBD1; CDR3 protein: CASSRQGAQGNTIYF; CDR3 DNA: TGTGCCAGCAGTCGACAGGGGGCGCAGGGAAACACCATATATTTT
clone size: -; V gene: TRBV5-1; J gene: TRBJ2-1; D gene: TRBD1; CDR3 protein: CASSGGQNYNEQFF; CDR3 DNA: TGCGCCAGCAGCGGGGGACAGAACTACAATGAGCAGTTCTTC
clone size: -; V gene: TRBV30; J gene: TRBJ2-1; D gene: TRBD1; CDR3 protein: CAWSIGQGFHEQFF; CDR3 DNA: TGTGCCTGGAGTATTGGACAGGGGTTCCATGAGCAGTTCTTC
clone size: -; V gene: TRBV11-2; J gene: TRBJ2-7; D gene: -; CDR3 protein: CASSLTSGNYEQYF; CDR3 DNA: TGTGCCAGCAGCTTAACTTCGGGAAACTACGAGCAGTACTTC
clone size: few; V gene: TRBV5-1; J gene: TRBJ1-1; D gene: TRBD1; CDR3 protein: CASSLAAPNRGPEAFF; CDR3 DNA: TGCGCCAGCAGCCTTGCCGCCCCAAACAGGGGGCCTGAAGCTTTCTTT
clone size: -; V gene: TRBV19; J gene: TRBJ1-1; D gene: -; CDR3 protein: CASRTTGGNTEAFF; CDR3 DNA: TGTGCCAGTAGAACGACCGGCGGGAACACTGAAGCTTTCTTT